These T cell receptor beta chains were read from a single sample in a study of long-term antiretroviral therapy in people with HIV. Only in-frame clones appear in the TCRdb table, and some are missing; sequencing was by immunoSEQ multiplex PCR. The sample has tens of thousands of clones; about 85% are singletons. Here the sequenced sample was unsorted PBMCs, taken roughly 2.9 years before starting antiretroviral therapy. These receptor sequences come from a woman aged 25 to 39 with HIV. CDR3s include the opening cysteine and the closing phenylalanine or tryptophan. The D gene is left open where the match is weak. Only part of the rows carry a size: once, few, many, or a class if the clone is expanded.

.,TRBV5-6,TRBJ1-1,.,17,TGTGCCAGCAGCTTGGTGAAGAGGCAGACTATGAACACTGAAGCTTTCTTT,CASSLVKRQTMNTEAFF
TRBD1,TRBV7-7,TRBJ2-1,.,15,TGTGCCAGCAGCTCTGGACAGGGGCCCGCCAATGAGCAGTTCTTC,CASSSGQGPANEQFF
TRBD1,TRBV7-6,TRBJ2-1,.,15,TGTGCCAGCAGCCCGACGGCAGACAGGGGGAATGAGCAGTTCTTC,CASSPTADRGNEQFF
.,TRBV9,TRBJ2-3,.,11,TGTGCCAGCAGCGCGAGAGATACGCAGTATTTT,CASSARDTQYF
TRBD1,TRBV7-3,TRBJ2-3,.,15,TGTGCCAGCAGCTCTAGAGGACAGGGGTTAGATACGCAGTATTTT,CASSSRGQGLDTQYF
.,TRBV2,TRBJ1-5,few,13,TGTGCCAGCAGTGATCTTTCTGGTCAGCCCCAGCATTTT,CASSDLSGQPQHF
.,TRBV7-7,TRBJ2-1,few,13,TGTGCCAGCAGCCCCGACAGGTACAATGAGCAGTTCTTC,CASSPDRYNEQFF
.,TRBV4-1,TRBJ1-2,few,15,TGCGCCAGCAGCCAAGATGTAGTCCAGAATTATGGCTACACCTTC,CASSQDVVQNYGYTF
TRBD2,TRBV2,TRBJ2-3,.,16,TGTGCCAGCAGTATTGGACTAGCGGGTAGCACAGATACGCAGTATTTT,CASSIGLAGSTDTQYF
.,TRBV9,TRBJ2-3,.,15,TGTGCCAGCAGCGCGAGCGGGTCTCCCACAGATACGCAGTATTTT,CASSASGSPTDTQYF
.,TRBV30,TRBJ2-2,.,12,TGTGCCTGGAATCAGGGGACCGGGGAGCTGTTTTTT,CAWNQGTGELFF
.,TRBV5-6,TRBJ1-3,.,17,TGTGCCAGCAGCCGCAGCTGGCAGGGTTATTTCGGGAACACCATATATTTT,CASSRSWQGYFGNTIYF
TRBD2,TRBV19,TRBJ2-1,.,15,TGTGCCAGTAGTCAGACTAGCGGAGTTTACAATGAGCAGTTCTTC,CASSQTSGVYNEQFF
.,TRBV4-2,TRBJ2-2,.,18,TGTGCCAGCAGCCAACTGCGACGGGGGTTCGCGAACACCGGGGAGCTGTTTTTT,CASSQLRRGFANTGELFF
TRBD1,TRBV19,TRBJ2-2,.,20,TGTGCCAGTAGTATTACCCTCCGAAGGGCAGGGGGCCGGAACACCGGGGAGCTGTTTTTT,CASSITLRRAGGRNTGELFF
.,TRBV9,TRBJ2-7,.,17,TGTGCCAGCAATTACAGGGACGGAAGAAATAGCTCCTACGAGCAGTACTTC,CASNYRDGRNSSYEQYF
.,TRBV7-9,TRBJ2-3,.,14,TGTGCCAGCAGCTTAGCGGGGGTGAGGGATACGCAGTATTTT,CASSLAGVRDTQYF
.,TRBV2,TRBJ1-2,.,12,TGTGCCTCCCTCGGGGGAGGCCGATACTACACCTTC,CASLGGGRYYTF
.,TRBV5-4,TRBJ2-1,.,15,TGTGCCAGCAGCTTAGACCGGGGCGGTTGGAATGAGCAGTTCTTC,CASSLDRGGWNEQFF
.,TRBV5-4,TRBJ2-5,.,15,TGTGCCAGCAGCTCCAAGGACCCCTCCGCAGAGACCCAGTACTTC,CASSSKDPSAETQYF
.,TRBV5-5,TRBJ2-5,.,15,TGTGCCAGCAGCTTGGACGGGACAAGCCAAGAGACCCAGTACTTC,CASSLDGTSQETQYF
.,TRBV6-1,TRBJ1-2,.,14,TGTGCCAGCAGTGAAGCGGGGGGCCCCTATGGCTACACCTTC,CASSEAGGPYGYTF
.,TRBV6-5,TRBJ1-1,.,14,TGTGCCAGCAGATCTCCGACAGGTACCACTGAAGCTTTCTTT,CASRSPTGTTEAFF
TRBD2,TRBV7-2,TRBJ2-5,.,15,TGTGCCAGCAGCCCTGAGCGGGACCTCCAAGAGACCCAGTACTTC,CASSPERDLQETQYF
TRBD1,TRBV10-3,TRBJ2-7,.,13,TGTGCCGCTTCCGGGACAGGGAACCACGAGCAGTACTTC,CAASGTGNHEQYF
.,TRBV6-5,TRBJ2-3,.,13,TGTGCCAGCAAGGCAGAAAGCACAGATACGCAGTATTTT,CASKAESTDTQYF
.,TRBV30,TRBJ1-1,.,13,TGTGCCTGGAGGTTACAGGGTGTGACTGAAGCTTTCTTT,CAWRLQGVTEAFF
.,TRBV9,TRBJ1-2,.,16,TGTGCCAGCAGCCCGCGGGGGGGGAGCCTGGTCTATGGCTACACCTTC,CASSPRGGSLVYGYTF
TRBD1,TRBV2,TRBJ1-2,.,15,TGTGCCAGCAGTGAATCCACAGGGGGTAGCTATGGCTACACCTTC,CASSESTGGSYGYTF
TRBD1,TRBV5-6,TRBJ1-3,.,14,TGTGCCAGCAGACTCGACAGGGGGAGAAACACCATATATTTT,CASRLDRGRNTIYF
TRBD1,TRBV19,TRBJ1-2,few,13,TGTGCCAGTCAACAGGGACAGACATATGGCTACACCTTC,CASQQGQTYGYTF
.,TRBV7-9,TRBJ1-6,.,14,TGTGCCAGCAGCGACATCCTACAGAATTCACCCCTCCACTTT,CASSDILQNSPLHF